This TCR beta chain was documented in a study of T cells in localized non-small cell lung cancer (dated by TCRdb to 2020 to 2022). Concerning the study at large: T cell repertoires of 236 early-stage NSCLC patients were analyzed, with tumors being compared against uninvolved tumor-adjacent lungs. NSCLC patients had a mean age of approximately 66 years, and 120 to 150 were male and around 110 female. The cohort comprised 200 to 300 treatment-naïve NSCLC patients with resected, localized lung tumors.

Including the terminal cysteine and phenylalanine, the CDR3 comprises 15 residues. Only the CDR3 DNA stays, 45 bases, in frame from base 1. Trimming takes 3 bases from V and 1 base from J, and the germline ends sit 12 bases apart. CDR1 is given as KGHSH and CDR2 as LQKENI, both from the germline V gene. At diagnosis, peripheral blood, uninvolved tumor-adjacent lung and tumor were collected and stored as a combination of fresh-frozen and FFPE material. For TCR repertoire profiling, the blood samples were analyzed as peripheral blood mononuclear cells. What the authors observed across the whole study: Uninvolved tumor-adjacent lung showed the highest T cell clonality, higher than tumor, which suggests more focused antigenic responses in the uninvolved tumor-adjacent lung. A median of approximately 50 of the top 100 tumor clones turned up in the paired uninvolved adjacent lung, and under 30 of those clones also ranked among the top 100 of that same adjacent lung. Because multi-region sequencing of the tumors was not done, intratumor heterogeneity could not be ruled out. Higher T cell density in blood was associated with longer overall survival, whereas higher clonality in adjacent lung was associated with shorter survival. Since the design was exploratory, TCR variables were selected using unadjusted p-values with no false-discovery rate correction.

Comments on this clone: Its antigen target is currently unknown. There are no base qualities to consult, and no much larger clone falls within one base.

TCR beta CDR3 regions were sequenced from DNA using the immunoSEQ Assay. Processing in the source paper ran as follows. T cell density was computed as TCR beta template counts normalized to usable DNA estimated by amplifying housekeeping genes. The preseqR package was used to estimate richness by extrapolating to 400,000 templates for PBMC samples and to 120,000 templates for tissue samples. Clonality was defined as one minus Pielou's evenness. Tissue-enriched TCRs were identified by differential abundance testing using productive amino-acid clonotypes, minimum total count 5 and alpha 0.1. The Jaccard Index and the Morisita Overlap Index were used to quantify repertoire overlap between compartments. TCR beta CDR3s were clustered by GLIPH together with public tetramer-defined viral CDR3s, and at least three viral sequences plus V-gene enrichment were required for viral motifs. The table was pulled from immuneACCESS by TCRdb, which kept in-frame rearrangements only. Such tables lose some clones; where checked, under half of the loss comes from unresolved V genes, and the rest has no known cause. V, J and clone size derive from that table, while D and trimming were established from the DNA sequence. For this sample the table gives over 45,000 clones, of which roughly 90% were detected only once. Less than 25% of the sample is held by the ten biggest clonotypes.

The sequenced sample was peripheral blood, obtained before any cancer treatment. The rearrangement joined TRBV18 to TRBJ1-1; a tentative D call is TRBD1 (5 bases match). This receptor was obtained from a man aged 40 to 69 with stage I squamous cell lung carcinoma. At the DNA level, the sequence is TGTGCCAGCTCACCCAACCGACAGAAGAACACTGAAGCTTTCTTT. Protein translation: CASSPNRQKNTEAFF.